This T cell receptor beta chain was retrieved from a study of blood T cell repertoires in COVID-19. About the research overall: Samples taken during acute and convalescent COVID-19 were collected in the United States, Italy and Spain. In each case, the material was cDNA or gDNA derived from T cells, B-cell-depleted T cells, or PBMCs.

In the original processing: Reference gene primer amplification gave nucleated cell count estimates. Using immunoSEQ multiplex PCR, the repertoire was profiled, and TCRdb retains in-frame clones only, with some absent. V and J calls and clone size come straight from that table; D and trimming were deduced from the DNA. The repertoire holds 120,000 to 150,000 clones, with about 85% as singletons. The V gene's germline CDR1 is SGHAT and CDR2 FQNNGV. The CDR3 has 17 residues. The trim removed 5 bases at V and 4 bases at J, leaving 5 bases unmatched. This receptor was identified in a woman aged 40 to 55 with active or convalescent COVID-19. This rearrangement joins TRBV11-2 to TRBJ2-1; TRBD2 aligns across 16 bases. The sample taken for sequencing was peripheral blood. The CDR3 spells CASSIGTSGREYNEQFF. In nucleotides, the CDR3 is TGTGCCAGCAGCATAGGGACTAGCGGGAGGGAATACAATGAGCAGTTCTTC.